Below are 16 T cell receptor beta chains sequenced from a single sample in a study of naive and memory T cell subsets. The beta constant-region primer was an equimolar mix of two oligonucleotides covering TRBC1 and TRBC2. The ligated cDNA underwent four PCR rounds using SP2 and nested alpha and beta constant-region primers. TCRdb used MiXCR to reprocess the UMI-ligation and nested PCR reads, holding one entry per CDR3 protein. The table shows around 130,000 distinct CDR3 sequences, with 35% to 40% occurring only once. The specimen sequenced was central memory CD4+ T cells from blood. These receptors were collected from a human donor in good health.

The genes are TRBV6-1 and TRBJ2-1; D gene unclear. The V gene's germline CDR1 is MNHNS and CDR2 SASEGT. Trimming stripped 8 bases from V and 5 bases from J, with 13 bases between. The CDR3 extends over 13 amino acids. The CDR3 loop is CASREIADNEQFF. CDR3 bases: TGTGCCAGCCGAGAGATAGCTGACAATGAGCAGTTCTTC.

This rearrangement joins TRBV7-9 to TRBJ2-1, with 7 positions matching TRBD1. Germline V gene sequence: CDR1 SEHNR, CDR2 FQNEAQ (reference sequence). The CDR3 runs to 12 residues. J gave up 5 bases and V 8 bases, and 3 bases lay outside the gene matches. CDR3 bases: TGTGCCAGCGACAGGGTCCACAATGAGCAGTTCTTC. It specifies CASDRVHNEQFF.

This clonotype turned up a few times. The chain is built from TRBV28 and TRBJ1-6; 7 bases align to TRBD1. CDR3 size: 14 residues. Germline assignment: CDR1 MDHEN and CDR2 SYDVKM. Trimming removed 7 bases from V and 7 bases from J; junction bases left unmatched: 7. The CDR3 is CASISDRDNSPLHF. The CDR3 nucleotides read TGTGCCAGCATTTCCGACAGGGACAATTCACCCCTCCACTTT.

The chain carries TRBV6-5 and TRBJ1-1; 7 bases agree with TRBD1. Germline V gene data show CDR1 as MNHEY and CDR2 as SVGAGI. The length of the CDR3 is 14 residues. V lost 5 bases to trimming and J lost 11 bases; unmatched junction nucleotides: 14. The CDR3 loop reads CASSPTPGQLGAFF. For the CDR3, the DNA is TGTGCCAGCAGTCCAACCCCGGGACAGCTGGGGGCTTTCTTT.

This clonotype was observed a handful of times. The rearrangement joins TRBV15 to TRBJ2-2; TRBD2 matches 9 bases. This CDR3 region has 15 residues. CDR1 and CDR2 from the germline V gene are LNHNV and YYDKDF (reference sequence). Trimming took 0 bases from V and 10 from J; bases not matched to a gene: 6. The CDR3 here is CATSRDRRGGEELFF. The CDR3 nucleotides are TGTGCCACCAGCAGAGATCGGCGGGGGGGAGAGGAGCTGTTTTTT.

The chain recombines TRBV7-2 with TRBJ1-3; D call uncertain. Germline V CDR1 and CDR2: SGHTA, FQGNSA. The CDR3 runs 15 residues. V was clipped by 4 bases and J by 4 bases, with 14 bases between them. CDR3 protein: CASSSVGVGGNTIYF. The CDR3 coding sequence is TGTGCCAGCAGCTCGGTAGGAGTGGGAGGAAACACCATATATTTT. Variable domain in full (rest from reference TRBV7-2 and TRBJ1-3): GAGVSQSPSNKVTEKGKDVELRCDPISGHTALYWYRQSLGQGLEFLIYFQGNSAPDKSGLPSDRFSAERTGGSVSTLTIQRTQQEDSAVYLCASSSVGVGGNTIYFGEGSWLTVV.

This clonotype has just a few counts. This chain links TRBV6-5 with TRBJ2-3, with 14 bases fitting TRBD2. The V and J ends lost 6 bases and 3 bases, in that order; junction bases with no gene match: 5. The CDR3 runs 16 residues. From germline, CDR1 is MNHEY and CDR2 SVGAGI. CDR3 DNA sequence: TGTGCCAGCAGCCATAGGACTAGCGGGAGGACAGATACGCAGTATTTT. It is translated as CASSHRTSGRTDTQYF.

This clonotype was counted between two and nine times. V gene TRBV20-1 combines with J gene TRBJ2-3, with TRBD2 identical over 9 bases. V lost 3 bases and J lost 2; bases outside the gene matches: 6. The CDR3 spans 15 residues. CDR1 and CDR2 (germline): DFQATT, SNEGSKA (reference sequence). The chain's CDR3 is CSARVRTSATDTQYF. CDR3 DNA sequence: TGCAGTGCTAGGGTCCGGACTAGCGCCACAGATACGCAGTATTTT.

The rearrangement links TRBV10-1 to TRBJ2-1, with a possible D match to TRBD1 (6 bases). V was trimmed by 4 bases and J by 6 bases, leaving 13 bases between them. Germline V gives CDR1 WNHNN, CDR2 SYGVQD (reference sequence). This CDR3 region has 14 residues. CDR3 sequence (DNA): TGCGCCAGCAGTGGTACAGGGCGAGGCAATGAGCAGTTCTTC. Amino acid sequence: CASSGTGRGNEQFF.

The sample holds a few counts of this clonotype. The gene calls are TRBV3-1 and TRBJ1-5; D uncertain. Germline lookup yields CDR1 LGHDT and CDR2 YNNKEL (reference sequence). This CDR3 contains 15 residues. V lost 0 bases, J lost 1 base, and 7 bases lay in between. The chain's CDR3 is CASSQDARSNQPQHF. The CDR3 coding sequence is TGTGCCAGCAGCCAAGATGCGAGAAGCAATCAGCCCCAGCATTTT.

This chain joins TRBV11-2 and TRBJ1-5; TRBD1 agrees at 9 bases. Trimming took 3 bases from V and 5 from J; bases not matched to a gene: 5. The CDR3 sequence is 15 residues long. CDR1 and CDR2 from the germline V gene are SGHAT and FQNNGV. As DNA, the CDR3 is TGTGCCAGCAGCTTGGACAGGGGAGTTCATCAGCCCCAGCATTTT. Its protein product is CASSLDRGVHQPQHF.

This clonotype came up a few times. The chain employs TRBV12-3 or TRBV12-4 and TRBJ2-1; 9 bases map to TRBD2. V gave up 3 bases and J gave up 4 bases; unmatched junction bases: 10. This CDR3 is 17 amino acids long. CDR3 DNA: TGTGCCAGCAGTTTTGGGGGTAGCGGGAGCAGATACAATGAGCAGTTCTTC. It encodes CASSFGGSGSRYNEQFF.

This clonotype has just one count. The chain links TRBV6-6 to TRBJ2-1; 10 bases align to TRBD2. With V trimmed by 6 bases and J by 7 bases, 9 bases remained unmatched. The CDR3 is 15 amino acids. Germline V lookup: CDR1 MNHNY, CDR2 SVGAGI (reference sequence). The CDR3 DNA reads TGTGCCAGCAGCCCTAGCGGGAGAGGGGGGAATGAGCAGTTCTTC. Translated: CASSPSGRGGNEQFF.

This clonotype occurred a few times. This chain connects TRBV6-6 to TRBJ2-2; 7 nucleotides align to TRBD2. Germline V gives CDR1 MNHNY, CDR2 SVGAGI (reference sequence). The length of the CDR3 is 15 residues. Trimming cost V 4 bases and J 2 bases; bases outside gene matches: 4. The DNA for the CDR3 is TGTGCCAGCAGTTCGGGGACTATAAACACCGGGGAGCTGTTTTTT. It codes for CASSSGTINTGELFF.

In its sample, this clonotype was seen a few times. This rearrangement joins TRBV12-3 or TRBV12-4 to TRBJ2-3, with unresolved D. Trimming cost V 6 bases and J 8 bases, with 15 bases left between them. The CDR3 is 13 amino acids. CDR3 protein: CASSPRSGTTQYF. DNA of the CDR3: TGTGCCAGCAGCCCCCGGTCGGGTACTACGCAGTATTTT.

This clonotype was seen a few times. This chain joins TRBV20-1 and TRBJ2-5; weak D call: TRBD1 (6 bases). The CDR3 consists of 13 residues. CDR1 DFQATT and CDR2 SNEGSKA come from the germline V gene (reference sequence). The V gene lost 2 bases and the J gene lost 5 bases, with 12 bases spanning the gap. This chain's CDR3 is CSARHWDNETQYF. The CDR3 bases are TGCAGTGCTAGACACTGGGACAATGAGACCCAGTACTTC.